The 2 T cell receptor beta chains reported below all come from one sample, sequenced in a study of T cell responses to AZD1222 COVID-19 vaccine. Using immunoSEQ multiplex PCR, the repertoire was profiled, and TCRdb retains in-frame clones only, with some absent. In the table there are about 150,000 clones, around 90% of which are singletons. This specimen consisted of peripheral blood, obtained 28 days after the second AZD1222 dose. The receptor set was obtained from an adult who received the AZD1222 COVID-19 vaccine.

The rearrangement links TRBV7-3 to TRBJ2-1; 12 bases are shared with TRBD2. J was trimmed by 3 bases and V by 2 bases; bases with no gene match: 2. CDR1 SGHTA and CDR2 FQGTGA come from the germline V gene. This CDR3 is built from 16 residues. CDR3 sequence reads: CASSLQGLAGYNEQFF. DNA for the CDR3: TGTGCCAGCAGCTTACAGGGACTAGCGGGCTACAATGAGCAGTTCTTC.

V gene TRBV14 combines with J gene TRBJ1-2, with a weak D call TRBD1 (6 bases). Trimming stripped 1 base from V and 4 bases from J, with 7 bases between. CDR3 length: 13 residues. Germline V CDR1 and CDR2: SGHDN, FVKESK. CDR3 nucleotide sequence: TGTGCCAGCAGCCAAGTGACAGGCTATGGCTACACCTTC. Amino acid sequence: CASSQVTGYGYTF.